These 11 T cell receptor beta chains originate from one sample sequenced in a study of T cells in Graves' hyperthyroidism and ophthalmopathy. TCR beta CDR3 regions were amplified from RNA transcripts. The TCR CDR3 first-round RT-PCR relied on the HTBI primer set. Via MiXCR, TCRdb re-called the multiplex PCR reads, giving one row per CDR3 protein. The sample lists more than 550,000 distinct CDR3 sequences, 17% seen once, with around 16% in the top ten. Sequencing was carried out using blood. The receptors originated from a man between 50 and 59 years old with Graves' hyperthyroidism.

This clonotype occurred a few times. This chain uses TRBV28 with TRBJ2-3, with D maybe TRBD2 (5 bases). Germline values: CDR1 MDHEN, CDR2 SYDVKM. This CDR3 is built from 14 residues. The V end lost 8 bases, the J end lost 2 bases, and 14 bases lay between the germline ends. CDR3 in DNA: TGTGCCAGCGGAGATAGAGGACTCACAGATACGCAGTATTTT. It specifies CASGDRGLTDTQYF.

This clonotype has ten or more counts. This chain joins TRBV11-3 and TRBJ2-1, with 7 bases identical to TRBD2. Germline CDR1 SGHNT, CDR2 YENEEA. The trim removed 2 bases at V and 4 bases at J, leaving 2 bases unmatched. CDR3 length: 14 amino acids. The CDR3 protein is CASSLSGEYNEQFF. The CDR3 bases are TGTGCCAGCAGCTTAAGCGGGGAGTACAATGAGCAGTTCTTC.

V and J are TRBV7-9 and TRBJ2-3; no firm D call. V lost 4 bases and J 0 bases, leaving 11 bases between the germline ends. Germline CDR1 and CDR2: SEHNR and FQNEAQ (reference sequence). The CDR3 runs 15 residues. Here the CDR3 DNA reads TGTGCCAGCAGCTCGCTTAGGGTTAGCACAGATACGCAGTATTTT. This codes for CASSSLRVSTDTQYF.

This clonotype was picked up a small number of times. The V gene is TRBV6-1, the J gene TRBJ1-6, with TRBD1 matching over 10 bases. Germline loops: CDR1 MNHNS, CDR2 SASEGT. The V gene end was trimmed by 1 base and the J gene end by 10 bases; junction bases not matched to a gene: 4. The CDR3 covers 15 residues. The DNA for the CDR3 is TGTGCCAGCAGTGAAGTAGGACAGGGGGGCTCACCCCTCCACTTT. Translated: CASSEVGQGGSPLHF.

This chain joins TRBV10-2 and TRBJ2-1, with 7 bases matching TRBD2. The V gene's germline CDR1 is WSHSY and CDR2 SAAADI. The trim removed 7 bases at V and 5 bases at J, leaving 8 bases unmatched. CDR3 length equals 14 residues. In DNA, the CDR3 is TGCGCCAGCAAAAGCGGGACCGTAGACAATGAGCAGTTCTTC. Translated: CASKSGTVDNEQFF.

This clonotype was counted only a few times. The chain links TRBV6-5 to TRBJ2-3; D ambiguous. The CDR3 consists of 12 residues. Trimming took off 4 bases at V and 8 bases at J, with 10 bases between the two ends. Germline CDR1 reads MNHEY; CDR2 reads SVGAGI. In nucleotides, the CDR3 is TGTGCCAGCAGTTCTCCGTCGGGTACGCAGTATTTT. Its translation is CASSSPSGTQYF.

This clonotype has ten or more counts. The rearrangement joins TRBV27 to TRBJ1-6; 7 bases fit TRBD1. The junction had 5 bases not matched to a gene; V was cut back by 5 bases and J by 4 bases. There are 15 residues in the CDR3. The germline V gene has CDR1 MNHEY and CDR2 SMNVEV (reference sequence). CDR3 coding DNA: TGTGCCAGCAGTCCGGACAGGATTTATAATTCACCCCTCCACTTT. This translates into CASSPDRIYNSPLHF.

This clonotype showed up just a few times. The V and J genes are TRBV6-1 and TRBJ2-1, with D hard to call. Germline V gene lookup returns CDR1 MNHNS and CDR2 SASEGT. Trimming removed 7 bases from V and 3 bases from J, with 16 bases in between. The CDR3 sequence is 15 residues long. DNA of the CDR3: TGTGCCAGCACTCTCGCTGGGGTGGGCTACAATGAGCAGTTCTTC. This sequence encodes CASTLAGVGYNEQFF.

The rearrangement uses TRBV6-1 and TRBJ2-3; tentative D call: TRBD1 (5 bases). The CDR3 sequence is 13 residues long. Trimming took off 4 bases at V and 5 bases at J, with 10 bases between the two ends. Germline V CDR1 and CDR2: MNHNS, SASEGT. CDR3 nucleotide sequence: TGTGCCAGCAGTGTTACAGGTCAAGATACGCAGTATTTT. Protein product: CASSVTGQDTQYF.

The V call is TRBV19, the J call TRBJ1-6; TRBD1 agrees at 8 bases. From germline, CDR1 is LNHDA and CDR2 SQIVND (reference sequence). The CDR3 is 14 amino acids. V lost 5 bases, J lost 8 bases, and 5 bases stayed unmatched. This CDR3 is CASSPDRVDSPLHF. CDR3 nucleotide sequence: TGTGCCAGTAGTCCGGACAGGGTGGATTCACCCCTCCACTTT.

The chain uses TRBV19 and TRBJ2-1; a weak D match, TRBD2 (6 bases). Between the trimmed V and J ends, which lost 1 base and 2 bases, there was a span of 12 bases. Germline lookup yields CDR1 LNHDA and CDR2 SQIVND (reference sequence). This CDR3 contains 16 residues. CDR3 in amino acids: CASSIAGDSAYNEQFF. The CDR3 DNA follows: TGTGCCAGTAGTATAGCGGGGGACTCCGCCTACAATGAGCAGTTCTTC.